Below, one T cell receptor (beta chain) is given with its context. Germline assignment: CDR1 SGHRS and CDR2 YFSETQ. The V segment lost 4 bases and the J segment 7 bases; nucleotides outside the gene matches: 4. The CDR3 spans 14 residues. These data come from a study of T cell changes during pregnancy in multiple sclerosis. Sequenced by immunoSEQ multiplex PCR; TCRdb stores in-frame clones only, minus some. The sample includes 50,000 to 60,000 clones, approximately 90% of them seen just once. Specimen: peripheral blood, collected after pregnancy. The TCR was taken from a female donor in good health, enrolled as a control in a pregnancy study. V and J are TRBV5-1 and TRBJ2-1, with 11 bases lining up with TRBD1. The CDR3 loop is CASSLGQGANEQFF. As DNA, the CDR3 is TGCGCCAGCAGCCTCGGACAGGGGGCGAATGAGCAGTTCTTC.